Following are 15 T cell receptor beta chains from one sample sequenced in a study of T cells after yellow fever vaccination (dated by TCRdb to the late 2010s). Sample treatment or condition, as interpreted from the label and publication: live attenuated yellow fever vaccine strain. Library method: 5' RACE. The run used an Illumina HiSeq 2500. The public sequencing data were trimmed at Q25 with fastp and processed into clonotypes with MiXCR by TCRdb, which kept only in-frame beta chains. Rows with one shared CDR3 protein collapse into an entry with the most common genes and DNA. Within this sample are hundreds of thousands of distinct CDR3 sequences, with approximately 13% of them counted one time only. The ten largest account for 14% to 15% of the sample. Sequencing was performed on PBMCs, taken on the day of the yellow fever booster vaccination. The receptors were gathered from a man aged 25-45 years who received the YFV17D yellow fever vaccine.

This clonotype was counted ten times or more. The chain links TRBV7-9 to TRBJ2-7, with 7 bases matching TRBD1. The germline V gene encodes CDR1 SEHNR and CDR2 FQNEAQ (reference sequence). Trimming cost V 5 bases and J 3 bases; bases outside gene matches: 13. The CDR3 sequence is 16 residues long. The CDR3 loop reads CASSPFPGTVNYEQYF. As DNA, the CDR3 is TGTGCCAGCAGCCCGTTCCCCGGGACAGTTAACTACGAGCAGTACTTC.

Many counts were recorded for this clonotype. Written as DNA, the CDR3 is TGTGCCAGCAGTTACGGGGGGATACCCCAAGAGACCCAGTACTTC. Its translation: CASSYGGIPQETQYF. The V gene is TRBV6-5, the J gene TRBJ2-5; a weak D match, TRBD2 (6 bases). The CDR3 covers 15 residues. With 2 bases removed from V and 1 base from J, the gap between germline ends came to 11 bases. Germline assignment: CDR1 MNHEY and CDR2 SVGAGI.

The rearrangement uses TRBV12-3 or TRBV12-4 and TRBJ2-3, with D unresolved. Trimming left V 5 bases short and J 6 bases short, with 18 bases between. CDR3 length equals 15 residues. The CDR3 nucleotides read TGTGCCAGCAGTCCCCGACCCAACCCGGGCGATACGCAGTATTTT. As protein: CASSPRPNPGDTQYF.

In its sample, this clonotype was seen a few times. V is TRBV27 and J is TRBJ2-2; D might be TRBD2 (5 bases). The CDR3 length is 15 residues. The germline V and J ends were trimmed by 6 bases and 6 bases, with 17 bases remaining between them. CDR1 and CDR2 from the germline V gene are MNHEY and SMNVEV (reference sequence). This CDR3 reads CASSPDYSVPGELFF. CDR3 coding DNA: TGTGCCAGCAGCCCTGACTACAGCGTCCCCGGGGAGCTGTTTTTT.

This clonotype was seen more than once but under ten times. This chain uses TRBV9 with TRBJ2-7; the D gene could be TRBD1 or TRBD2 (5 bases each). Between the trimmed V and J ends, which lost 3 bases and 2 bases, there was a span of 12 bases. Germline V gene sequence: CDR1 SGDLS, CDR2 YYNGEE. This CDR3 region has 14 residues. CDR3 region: CASSARDGTYEQYF. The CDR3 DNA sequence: TGTGCCAGCAGCGCAAGGGACGGAACCTACGAGCAGTACTTC.

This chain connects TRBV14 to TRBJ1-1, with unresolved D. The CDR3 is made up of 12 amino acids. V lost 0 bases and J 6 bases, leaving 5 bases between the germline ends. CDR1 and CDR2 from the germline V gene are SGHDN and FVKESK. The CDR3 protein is CASSQDRAEAFF. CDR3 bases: TGTGCCAGCAGCCAAGATCGTGCTGAAGCTTTCTTT.

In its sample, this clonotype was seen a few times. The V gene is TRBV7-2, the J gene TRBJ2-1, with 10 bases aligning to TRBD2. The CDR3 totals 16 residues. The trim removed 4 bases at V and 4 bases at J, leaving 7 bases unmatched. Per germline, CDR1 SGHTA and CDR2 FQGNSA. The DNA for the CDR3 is TGTGCCAGCAGCTCCCCGACTAGCGGGTTGTACAATGAGCAGTTCTTC. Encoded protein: CASSSPTSGLYNEQFF.

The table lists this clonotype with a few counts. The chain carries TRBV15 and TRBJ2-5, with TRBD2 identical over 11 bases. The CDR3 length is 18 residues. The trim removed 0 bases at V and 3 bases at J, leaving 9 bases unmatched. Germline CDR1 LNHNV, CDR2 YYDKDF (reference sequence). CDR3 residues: CATSRDSPSGRIEETQYF. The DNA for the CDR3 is TGTGCCACCAGCAGAGATTCGCCTAGCGGGAGGATCGAAGAGACCCAGTACTTC.

The CDR3 reads CASSFSGIPYNEQFF. The DNA for the CDR3 is TGTGCCAGCAGCTTTAGCGGGATACCTTACAATGAGCAGTTCTTC. The chain employs TRBV6-1 and TRBJ2-1; 8 nucleotides agree with TRBD2. With 6 bases clipped from V and 4 bases from J, the junction kept 8 bases outside the gene matches. The V gene's germline CDR1 is MNHNS and CDR2 SASEGT. The CDR3 totals 15 residues.

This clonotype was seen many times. The CDR3 nucleotides read TGTGCCAGCAGCCCCTACTCCACAGATACGCAGTATTTT. Translation gives CASSPYSTDTQYF. The V and J genes are TRBV18 and TRBJ2-3; no clear D. Germline assignment: CDR1 KGHSH and CDR2 LQKENI. The CDR3 spans 13 residues. Trimming took off 8 bases at V and 2 bases at J, with 11 bases between the two ends.

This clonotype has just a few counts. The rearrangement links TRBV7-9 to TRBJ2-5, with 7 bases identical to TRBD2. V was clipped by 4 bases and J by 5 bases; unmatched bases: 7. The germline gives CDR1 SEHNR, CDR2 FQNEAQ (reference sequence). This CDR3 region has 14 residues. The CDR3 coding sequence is TGTGCCAGCAGCTCCGGGGGGATTGGGGAGACCCAGTACTTC. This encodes CASSSGGIGETQYF.

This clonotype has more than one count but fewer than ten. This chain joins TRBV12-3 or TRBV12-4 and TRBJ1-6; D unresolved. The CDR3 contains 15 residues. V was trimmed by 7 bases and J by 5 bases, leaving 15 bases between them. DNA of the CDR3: TGTGCCAGCATGCGGACTCAACGGGATAATTCACCCCTCCACTTT. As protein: CASMRTQRDNSPLHF.

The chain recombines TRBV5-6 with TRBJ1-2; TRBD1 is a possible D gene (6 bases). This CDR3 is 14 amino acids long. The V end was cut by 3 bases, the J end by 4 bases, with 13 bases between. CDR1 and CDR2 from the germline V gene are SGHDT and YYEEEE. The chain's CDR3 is CASSSQGLFYGYTF. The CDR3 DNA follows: TGTGCCAGCAGCTCACAGGGATTATTCTATGGCTACACCTTC.

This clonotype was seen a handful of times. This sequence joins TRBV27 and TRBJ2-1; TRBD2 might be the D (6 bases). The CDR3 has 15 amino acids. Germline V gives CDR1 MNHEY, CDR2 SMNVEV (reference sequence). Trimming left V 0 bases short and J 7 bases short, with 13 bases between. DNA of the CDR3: TGTGCCAGCAGTTTATCAACGGGAGTTCGGAATGAGCAGTTCTTC. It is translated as CASSLSTGVRNEQFF.

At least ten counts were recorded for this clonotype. CDR3: CSATSGRGNEQFF. The DNA for the CDR3 is TGCAGTGCTACTAGCGGGAGAGGTAATGAGCAGTTCTTC. V usage is TRBV20-1 and J usage is TRBJ2-1, with 10 bases identical to TRBD2. The CDR3 has 13 amino acids. Germline V CDR1 and CDR2: DFQATT, SNEGSKA (reference sequence). The V segment lost 4 bases and the J segment 7 bases; nucleotides outside the gene matches: 4.